This TCR beta chain originates from a study of kidney transplant recipient with SARS-CoV-2 infection. This clonotype occurred many times. From the reads, TCRdb called clonotypes with MiXCR, one entry per CDR3 protein. The sample gives some 220,000 distinct CDR3 sequences, 29% of which show up once; almost 7.5% is in the top ten. Germline values: CDR1 DFQATT, CDR2 SNEGSKA (reference sequence). This CDR3 contains 12 residues. The V end lost 6 bases, the J end lost 7 bases, and 16 bases lay between the germline ends. This receptor was obtained from a male patient in his 30s who had COVID-19 and was a kidney transplant recipient. T cells may partly derive from the graft donor. V and J are TRBV20-1 and TRBJ2-7; D may be TRBD1 or TRBD2 (5 bases each). Specimen: a blood sample, collected at baseline and between days 110 and 120 from a kidney transplant recipient. The CDR3 reads CSAPRDAREQYF. DNA for the CDR3: TGCAGTGCCCCAAGGGACGCCAGGGAGCAGTACTTC.